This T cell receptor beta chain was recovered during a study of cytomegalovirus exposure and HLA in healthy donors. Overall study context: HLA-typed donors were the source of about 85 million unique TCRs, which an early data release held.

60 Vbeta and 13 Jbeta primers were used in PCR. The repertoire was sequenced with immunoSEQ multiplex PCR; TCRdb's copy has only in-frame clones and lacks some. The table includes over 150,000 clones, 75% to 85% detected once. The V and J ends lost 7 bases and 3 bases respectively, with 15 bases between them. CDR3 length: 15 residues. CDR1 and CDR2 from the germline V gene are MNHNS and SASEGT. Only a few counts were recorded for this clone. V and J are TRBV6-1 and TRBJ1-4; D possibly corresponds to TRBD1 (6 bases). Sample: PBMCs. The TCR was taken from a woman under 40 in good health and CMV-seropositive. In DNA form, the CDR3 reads TGTGCCAGCACTTTAAACGGACAGTCTAATGAAAAACTGTTTTTT. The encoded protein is CASTLNGQSNEKLFF.